This paragraph covers one TCR beta chain sequence. As yet, its antigen is unknown. An end of the junction differs from the germline gene, which may be a read error. Using RNA transcripts, the TCR beta CDR3 regions were amplified. The workflow started with a first-round RT-PCR run with HTBI primers and then moved on to a second-round multiplex PCR. One entry per CDR3 protein results from TCRdb running MiXCR on the multiplex PCR reads. Here the sample spans about 600,000 distinct CDR3 sequences, approximately 37% being singletons. This record belongs to a study of Graves' ophthalmopathy and Graves' hyperthyroidism. Study context: No ophthalmopathy within 18 months of follow-up signified stable hyperthyroidism.

Study-wide results and caveats: A majority of expanded thyroid clonotypes exceeding 0.001 frequency were likewise present in blood. Ophthalmopathy progression prediction by the model yielded a sensitivity of about 70% and a specificity of around 72%.

Newly diagnosed, the hyperthyroidism patients had under 2 months' duration and were aged 18 to 65. This CDR3 is 16 amino acids long. This sequence originates from an adult man with Graves' hyperthyroidism. This sequence joins TRBV12-3 or TRBV12-4 and TRBJ2-5, with 11 bases identical to TRBD2. The source material was peripheral blood or thyroid tissue (not recorded which). For the CDR3, the DNA is TGTGCCGGCAGTTTATTAGCGGGAGGGCACCAAGGGACCCAGTACTTC. Translated, it gives CAGSLLAGGHQGTQYF.